Listed here are 32 T cell receptor beta chains from one sample, sequenced in a study of T cell changes during pregnancy in multiple sclerosis. The data were produced by immunoSEQ multiplex PCR, yet TCRdb's version contains in-frame clones alone and is incomplete. This sample has 45,000 to 50,000 clones; 85% to 95% occur once, and the top ten carry about 0.41%. The sequences come from CD4+ T cells from peripheral blood mononuclear cells, collected in the second trimester of pregnancy. The receptors come from a female donor in good health, enrolled as a control in a pregnancy study.

This chain joins TRBV10-3 and TRBJ2-6; D gene uncertain. The CDR3 spans 15 residues. V was pared by 4 bases and J by 4 bases, with 11 bases between. The germline gives CDR1 ENHRY, CDR2 SYGVKD. For the CDR3, the DNA is TGTGCCATCAGTGGATTTAAGACAGGGGCCAACGTCCTGACTTTC. Protein sequence: CAISGFKTGANVLTF.

This sequence joins TRBV2 and TRBJ2-2; 10 positions agree with TRBD1. With 7 bases clipped from V and 4 bases from J, the junction kept 9 bases outside the gene matches. The V gene's germline CDR1 is SNHLY and CDR2 FYNNEI. The CDR3 length is 16 residues. The chain's CDR3 is CASTVPGQGSTGELFF. Written as DNA, the CDR3 is TGTGCCAGCACCGTACCGGGACAGGGGTCCACCGGGGAGCTGTTTTTT.

The chain joins TRBV11-3 to TRBJ1-1, with D hard to call. Between the trimmed V and J ends, which lost 5 bases and 1 base, there was a span of 8 bases. CDR1 is SGHNT, CDR2 YENEEA, per germline. The CDR3 has 13 amino acids. The CDR3 loop reads CASSLLRNTEAFF. The DNA for the CDR3 is TGTGCCAGCAGCCTCCTAAGGAACACTGAAGCTTTCTTT.

The chain combines TRBV4-3 with TRBJ1-6; the D is unclear. V was cut by 1 base and J by 7 bases, with 20 bases left in between. The CDR3 contains 18 residues. Germline loops: CDR1 LGHNA, CDR2 YSLEER. In nucleotides, the CDR3 is TGCGCCAGCAGCCAAGGCACACCCTCCCCAATAATCAATTCACCCCTCCACTTT. The encoded protein is CASSQGTPSPIINSPLHF.

The V call is TRBV19, the J call TRBJ1-5, with D possibly matching TRBD1 (6 bases). CDR1 and CDR2 (germline): LNHDA, SQIVND (reference sequence). This CDR3 comprises 13 residues. V lost 9 bases and J 0 bases, leaving 9 bases between the germline ends. CDR3 sequence reads: CASRGGSNQPQHF. CDR3 coding DNA: TGTGCCAGCAGAGGGGGTAGCAATCAGCCCCAGCATTTT.

The chain has TRBV5-1 and TRBJ1-1; the match to TRBD1 covers 7 bases. The V segment lost 1 base and the J segment 12 bases; nucleotides outside the gene matches: 15. The length of the CDR3 is 15 residues. Germline V gene lookup returns CDR1 SGHRS and CDR2 YFSETQ. The CDR3 DNA reads TGCGCCAGCAGCTTGTCCACCTATGACAGGGCCATAACTTTCTTT. Protein product: CASSLSTYDRAITFF.

The chain has TRBV11-2 and TRBJ2-1; the D is unclear. Germline V gives CDR1 SGHAT, CDR2 FQNNGV. The CDR3 sequence is 16 residues long. V was trimmed by 0 bases and J by 2 bases, leaving 11 bases between them. The CDR3 DNA follows: TGTGCCAGCAGCTTAGATCTAAGCGCGCCCTACAATGAGCAGTTCTTC. Its translation is CASSLDLSAPYNEQFF.

The chain has TRBV6-6 and TRBJ2-7, with 7 bases identical to TRBD1. Unmatched junction bases numbered 12, after V lost 5 bases and J lost 2 bases. The CDR3 has 16 residues. The germline CDR1 and CDR2 sequences are MNHNY and SVGAGI (reference sequence). The CDR3 sequence: CASSQTTGAKAYEQYF. Here the CDR3 DNA reads TGTGCCAGCAGTCAAACCACAGGGGCGAAAGCCTACGAGCAGTACTTC.

V usage is TRBV2 and J usage is TRBJ1-1; tentative D call: TRBD1 (6 bases). Deletions cut 4 bases from V and 4 bases from J, with 7 bases between. The CDR3 contains 12 residues. CDR1 and CDR2 from the germline V gene are SNHLY and FYNNEI. The CDR3: CASSAGVTEAFF. The CDR3 coding sequence is TGTGCCAGCAGTGCAGGGGTCACTGAAGCTTTCTTT.

The rearrangement uses TRBV25-1 and TRBJ2-5, with D perhaps matching TRBD1 (6 bases). The germline CDR1 and CDR2 sequences are MGHDK and SYGVNS. Trimming pared 6 bases from V and 4 bases from J, leaving 18 bases between. The CDR3 loop spans 15 amino acids. CDR3 residues: CASSATGYRGETQYF. In nucleotides, the CDR3 is TGTGCCAGCAGCGCTACAGGGTACCGGGGAGAGACCCAGTACTTC. The variable domain in full, with the rest retrieved from reference TRBV25-1 and TRBJ2-5, is EADIYQTPRYLVIGTGKKITLECSQTMGHDKMYWYQQDPGMELHLIHYSYGVNSTEKGDLSSESTVSRIRTEHFPLTLESARPSHTSQYLCASSATGYRGETQYFGPGTRLLVL.

The CDR3 here is CASSLGRNTEAFF. The CDR3, as DNA: TGCGCCAGCAGCTTGGGGAGGAACACTGAAGCTTTCTTT. The rearrangement joins TRBV5-1 to TRBJ1-1; D uncertain. V dropped 0 bases and J dropped 1 base, with 4 bases sitting between them. CDR1 and CDR2 from the germline V gene are SGHRS and YFSETQ. CDR3 length equals 13 residues.

The chain couples TRBV5-4 to TRBJ2-3, with 11 bases that match TRBD2. CDR1 SGHNT and CDR2 YYREEE come from the germline V gene (reference sequence). Trimming took 3 bases from V and 7 from J; bases not matched to a gene: 7. The CDR3 contains 15 residues. The CDR3 DNA is TGTGCCAGCAGCTCGACTAGCGGGGCTGAGTATACGCAGTATTTT. Protein sequence: CASSSTSGAEYTQYF.

V gene TRBV30 combines with J gene TRBJ1-3; D call uncertain. With 5 bases removed from V and 0 bases from J, the gap between germline ends came to 5 bases. Germline lookup yields CDR1 GTSNPN and CDR2 SVGIG (reference sequence). The CDR3 extends over 12 amino acids. The CDR3 sequence: CAWSNSGNTIYF. DNA for the CDR3: TGTGCCTGGTCCAACTCTGGAAACACCATATATTTT.

This clone has only a few counts. The V call is TRBV30, the J call TRBJ1-5; D is uncertain. This CDR3 spans 13 amino acids. Germline V gene lookup returns CDR1 GTSNPN and CDR2 SVGIG (reference sequence). Trimming removed 1 base at V and 6 bases at J, with 10 bases between. Written as DNA, the CDR3 is TGTGCCTGGAGTGGAATTAGAAGTCAGCCCCAGCATTTT. This sequence encodes CAWSGIRSQPQHF.

V and J are TRBV7-2 and TRBJ2-7; D gene uncertain. This CDR3 is built from 15 residues. Germline V gives CDR1 SGHTA, CDR2 FQGNSA. Trimming removed 0 bases at V and 5 bases at J, with 14 bases between. The CDR3 region has the DNA TGTGCCAGCAGCTTAGCGCGAGAGGCGTTCGACGAGCAGTACTTC. Protein product: CASSLAREAFDEQYF.

The chain joins TRBV5-4 to TRBJ2-3; D unclear. Trimming removed 6 bases at V and 5 bases at J, with 16 bases between. Germline V CDR1 and CDR2: SGHNT, YYREEE (reference sequence). This CDR3 has 14 residues. The CDR3 nucleotides are TGTGCCAGCACCTTCCAACAGACCGAAGATACGCAGTATTTT. It codes for CASTFQQTEDTQYF.

V gene TRBV30 combines with J gene TRBJ1-2; unclear D gene. Deletions cut 4 bases from V and 0 bases from J, with 6 bases between. The CDR3 is 12 amino acids. Germline V gene sequence: CDR1 GTSNPN, CDR2 SVGIG (reference sequence). The CDR3 loop reads CAWTPANYGYTF. The CDR3 DNA follows: TGTGCCTGGACCCCGGCTAACTATGGCTACACCTTC.

The gene calls are TRBV5-5 and TRBJ1-2, with no clear D. V lost 1 base and J 4 bases, leaving 14 bases between the germline ends. The V gene's germline CDR1 is SGHKS and CDR2 YYEKEE (reference sequence). The CDR3 loop spans 15 amino acids. The CDR3 protein is CASSLLSDSTYGYTF. CDR3 nucleotide sequence: TGTGCCAGCAGCTTGCTTAGTGATTCAACCTATGGCTACACCTTC.

V gene TRBV10-3 combines with J gene TRBJ1-2; D gene uncertain. The CDR3 length is 14 residues. The germline V gene has CDR1 ENHRY and CDR2 SYGVKD. V shed 3 bases and J shed 4 bases, with 12 bases lying between them. CDR3 DNA sequence: TGTGCCATCAGTGATTTGGAGACCACCTATGGCTACACCTTC. As protein: CAISDLETTYGYTF.

The V and J genes are TRBV19 and TRBJ1-5, with D perhaps matching TRBD1 (5 bases). V was cut by 0 bases and J by 0 bases, with 12 bases left in between. Germline CDR1 LNHDA, CDR2 SQIVND (reference sequence). This CDR3 has 17 amino acids. CDR3 amino acids: CASSIDPTGYSNQPQHF. For the CDR3, the DNA is TGTGCCAGTAGTATAGACCCCACAGGTTATAGCAATCAGCCCCAGCATTTT.

The chain uses TRBV2 and TRBJ1-6; the match to TRBD1 covers 7 bases. The germline CDR1 and CDR2 sequences are SNHLY and FYNNEI. Losses at the gene ends were 3 bases for V and 7 bases for J; bases not matched to a gene: 9. The CDR3 runs to 16 residues. CDR3 nucleotide sequence: TGTGCCAGCAGTGAGAACAGGGGAATGGGGAATTCACCCCTCCACTTT. Translating it yields CASSENRGMGNSPLHF.

This chain uses TRBV5-1 with TRBJ2-5; TRBD1 matches 9 bases. Germline V gives CDR1 SGHRS, CDR2 YFSETQ. Unmatched junction bases numbered 8, after V lost 3 bases and J lost 5 bases. The CDR3 totals 15 residues. The CDR3 DNA reads as TGCGCCAGCAGCTGGGGGGACAGGGACCGGGAGACCCAGTACTTC. Protein product: CASSWGDRDRETQYF.

This sequence joins TRBV6-4 and TRBJ2-1; a possible D gene is TRBD1 (5 bases). CDR1 is MRHNA and CDR2 is SNTAGT in the germline V gene. The CDR3 runs to 14 residues. The V gene lost 4 bases and the J gene lost 9 bases, with 16 bases spanning the gap. CDR3 sequence reads: CASSVLGGASEQFF. The CDR3, as DNA: TGTGCCAGCAGTGTCCTGGGTGGGGCCAGTGAGCAGTTCTTC.

This chain connects TRBV29-1 to TRBJ2-1, with a possible D match to TRBD2 (7 bases). This CDR3 has 14 amino acids. Between the trimmed V and J ends, which lost 4 bases and 1 base, there was a span of 11 bases. Germline assignment: CDR1 SQVTM and CDR2 ANQGSEA. The CDR3 is CSVARGGSYNEQFF. DNA for the CDR3: TGCAGCGTTGCTAGGGGGGGATCCTACAATGAGCAGTTCTTC.

This chain uses TRBV4-1 with TRBJ2-3; 11 nucleotides match TRBD2. CDR3 length equals 16 residues. Looked up from germline, CDR1 is MGHRA and CDR2 is YSYEKL. The junction had 2 bases not matched to a gene; V was cut back by 3 bases and J by 0 bases. CDR3 bases: TGCGCCAGCAGCCAGCGGACTAGCGGGAGCACAGATACGCAGTATTTT. Translation gives CASSQRTSGSTDTQYF.

This chain joins TRBV19 and TRBJ2-4, with 10 bases matching TRBD1. The germline CDR1 and CDR2 sequences are LNHDA and SQIVND (reference sequence). J was trimmed by 7 bases and V by 4 bases; bases with no gene match: 4. This CDR3 region has 14 residues. The CDR3 protein is CASSTGQGLNIQYF. The CDR3 DNA reads TGTGCCAGTAGTACGGGACAGGGGTTGAACATTCAGTACTTC.

This rearrangement joins TRBV4-1 to TRBJ2-3, with D possibly being TRBD2 (6 bases). The V and J ends lost 4 bases and 6 bases respectively, with 14 bases between them. The CDR3 covers 14 residues. CDR1 is MGHRA and CDR2 is YSYEKL in the germline V gene. CDR3 sequence (DNA): TGCGCCAGCAGCCGAGGGACTGTTCGGGATACGCAGTATTTT. This codes for CASSRGTVRDTQYF.

The genes are TRBV9 and TRBJ1-2; 9 bases are a match to TRBD1. The CDR3 extends over 16 amino acids. The J segment lost 4 bases and the V segment lost 0 bases, leaving 7 bases of the junction unmatched. Germline V lookup: CDR1 SGDLS, CDR2 YYNGEE. As DNA, the CDR3 is TGTGCCAGCAGCGTAGAGGGGACAGGGTACGGCTATGGCTACACCTTC. Translation: CASSVEGTGYGYGYTF.

The chain couples TRBV7-3 to TRBJ1-1; no clear D gene. Germline assignment: CDR1 SGHTA and CDR2 FQGTGA. V dropped 2 bases and J dropped 0 bases, with 10 bases sitting between them. The CDR3 has 15 residues. The CDR3 here is CASSLDFGLNTEAFF. For the CDR3, the DNA is TGTGCCAGCAGCTTAGACTTCGGTCTGAACACTGAAGCTTTCTTT.

The genes are TRBV5-4 and TRBJ2-1, with 8 nucleotides matching TRBD1. The CDR3 sequence is 15 residues long. V was pared by 0 bases and J by 7 bases, with 6 bases of the junction left unmatched. Germline loops: CDR1 SGHNT, CDR2 YYREEE (reference sequence). The CDR3 coding sequence is TGTGCCAGCAGCTTGGGGACAGGGACCGCGAATGAGCAGTTCTTC. Encoded protein: CASSLGTGTANEQFF.

This rearrangement joins TRBV7-3 to TRBJ2-1; TRBD2 agrees at 8 bases. CDR1 and CDR2 from the germline V gene are SGHTA and FQGTGA. Unmatched junction bases numbered 9, after V lost 1 base and J lost 10 bases. This CDR3 has 15 amino acids. Written as DNA, the CDR3 is TGTGCCAGCAGCTTAAACCCGGGGGGGCCATGGGAGCAGTTCTTC. It is translated as CASSLNPGGPWEQFF.

V and J are TRBV19 and TRBJ1-6; maybe TRBD1 (6 bases). V lost 5 bases, J lost 6 bases, and 11 bases lay in between. The germline gives CDR1 LNHDA, CDR2 SQIVND (reference sequence). The CDR3 loop spans 14 amino acids. The CDR3, as DNA: TGTGCCAGTAGTCTCGGACAGTTTAATTCACCCCTCCACTTT. Encoded protein: CASSLGQFNSPLHF.